One and the same sample provided the 26 T cell receptor beta chains below, sequenced in a study of lymphopenia after photon versus proton radiotherapy. Repertoires were generated with immunoSEQ multiplex PCR, while TCRdb's copy carries only in-frame clones and drops some. The sample carries 45,000 to 65,000 clones, 83% recorded once. Sequences were derived from peripheral blood, sampled from a patient treated with photon-based radiotherapy. The source is a middle-aged man with gastric cancer.

The chain has TRBV5-1 and TRBJ2-2; 7 nucleotides line up with TRBD1. The germline gives CDR1 SGHRS, CDR2 YFSETQ. The CDR3 totals 14 residues. Trimming took 4 bases from V and 5 from J; bases not matched to a gene: 5. The CDR3 DNA reads as TGCGCCAGCAGCAGGGACAGTACTACCGGGGAGCTGTTTTTT. It translates to CASSRDSTTGELFF.

This clone was seen many times. The CDR3 loop reads CASSPGQDGTGELFF. CDR3 nucleotide sequence: TGTGCCAGCTCACCCGGACAGGACGGCACCGGGGAGCTGTTTTTT. The chain links TRBV18 to TRBJ2-2, with 7 bases that match TRBD1. The V gene end was trimmed by 3 bases and the J gene end by 4 bases; junction bases not matched to a gene: 5. Looked up from germline, CDR1 is KGHSH and CDR2 is LQKENI. CDR3 length equals 15 residues.

The chain carries TRBV4-2 and TRBJ2-5; D may match TRBD1 or TRBD2 (6 bases each). CDR3 length: 14 residues. CDR1 LGHNA and CDR2 YNFKEQ come from the germline V gene. V was pared by 0 bases and J by 5 bases, with 10 bases between. The CDR3 is CASSQEGGTETQYF. The DNA of the CDR3 is TGTGCCAGCAGCCAAGAAGGGGGGACGGAGACCCAGTACTTC.

The rearrangement links TRBV5-1 to TRBJ2-1; perhaps D is TRBD1 or TRBD2 (5 bases each). Between the trimmed V and J ends, which lost 3 bases and 7 bases, there was a span of 17 bases. CDR3 length: 15 residues. Germline assignment: CDR1 SGHRS and CDR2 YFSETQ. The DNA of the CDR3 is TGCGCCAGCAGCTCAACGACTCGGGGCCCAAATGAGCAGTTCTTC. This sequence encodes CASSSTTRGPNEQFF.

This CDR3 reads CASSPSQGFLGPYEQYF. The CDR3 DNA follows: TGCGCCAGCAGCCCTTCTCAGGGGTTCCTGGGGCCCTACGAGCAGTACTTC. V and J are TRBV4-1 and TRBJ2-7; D is possibly TRBD1 (6 bases). Per germline, CDR1 MGHRA and CDR2 YSYEKL. V was cut by 4 bases and J by 2 bases, with 21 bases left in between. The CDR3 totals 17 residues.

V usage is TRBV7-6 and J usage is TRBJ2-2; 11 bases are shared with TRBD1. The CDR3 runs 15 residues. Looked up from germline, CDR1 is SGHVS and CDR2 is FNYEAQ. V shed 5 bases, J shed 8 bases, and the junction held 7 bases outside the gene matches. CDR3 sequence (DNA): TGTGCCAGCAGCCCAGGACAGGGGGCTTCGGGGGAGCTGTTTTTT. Translation gives CASSPGQGASGELFF. Full variable domain (outside the CDR3, taken from reference TRBV7-6 and TRBJ2-2): GAGVSQSPRYKVTKRGQDVALRCDPISGHVSLYWYRQALGQGPEFLTYFNYEAQQDKSGLPNDRFSAERPEGSISTLTIQRTEQRDSAMYRCASSPGQGASGELFFGEGSRLTVL.

The V call is TRBV5-1, the J call TRBJ1-1, with a weak D call TRBD1 (5 bases). Trimming shortened V by 4 bases and J by 4 bases, and 11 bases separated the two germline ends. CDR3 length: 13 residues. Germline V gives CDR1 SGHRS, CDR2 YFSETQ. The CDR3 is CASSLTAGTEAFF. Written as DNA, the CDR3 is TGCGCCAGCAGCCTGACAGCGGGCACTGAAGCTTTCTTT.

CDR3 nucleotides: TGTGCCAGCAGTGGGACAGGGTCTGGCTATGGCTACACCTTC. As protein: CASSGTGSGYGYTF. The V gene is TRBV27, the J gene TRBJ1-2; 9 bases are a match to TRBD1. This CDR3 has 14 residues. V shed 5 bases, J shed 4 bases, and the junction held 5 bases outside the gene matches. Germline V CDR1 and CDR2: MNHEY, SMNVEV (reference sequence).

The chain couples TRBV14 to TRBJ2-7; 10 positions agree with TRBD1. Looked up from germline, CDR1 is SGHDN and CDR2 is FVKESK. Losses at the gene ends were 4 bases for V and 4 bases for J; bases not matched to a gene: 10. This CDR3 has 16 residues. CDR3 amino acids: CASSPRDRGKGYEQYF. CDR3 DNA sequence: TGTGCCAGCAGCCCACGGGACAGGGGAAAAGGATACGAGCAGTACTTC.

The chain combines TRBV7-2 with TRBJ1-1, with TRBD1 as a possible D gene (5 bases). V was trimmed by 5 bases and J by 8 bases, leaving 12 bases between them. CDR3 size: 12 residues. Germline V gene sequence: CDR1 SGHTA, CDR2 FQGNSA. In DNA form, the CDR3 reads TGTGCCAGCAGCCCCTCGGGGGTGGAAGCTTTCTTT. Amino acids: CASSPSGVEAFF.

The gene calls are TRBV27 and TRBJ2-7, with 9 bases aligning to TRBD1. The V gene end was trimmed by 6 bases and the J gene end by 3 bases; junction bases not matched to a gene: 9. The V gene's germline CDR1 is MNHEY and CDR2 SMNVEV (reference sequence). This CDR3 spans 15 amino acids. CDR3 sequence reads: CASSRRPGQGYEQYF. In nucleotides, the CDR3 is TGTGCCAGCAGCCGCCGACCGGGACAGGGCTACGAGCAGTACTTC.

The chain combines TRBV7-9 with TRBJ2-1; D is perhaps TRBD2 (7 bases). Germline CDR1 is SEHNR and CDR2 is FQNEAQ (reference sequence). The CDR3 consists of 15 residues. V was shortened by 6 bases and J by 3 bases, with 15 bases between the two germline ends. The CDR3 spells CASRGGGGLYNEQFF. The CDR3 bases are TGTGCCAGCAGAGGGGGGGGAGGCCTCTACAATGAGCAGTTCTTC. Complete variable domain (other parts from reference TRBV7-9 and TRBJ2-1): DTGVSQNPRHKITKRGQNVTFRCDPISEHNRLYWYRQTLGQGPEFLTYFQNEAQLEKSRLLSDRFSAERPKGSFSTLEIQRTEQGDSAMYLCASRGGGGLYNEQFFGPGTRLTVL.

The chain has TRBV5-1 and TRBJ2-1, with 7 bases matching TRBD1. The J segment lost 4 bases and the V segment lost 0 bases, leaving 4 bases of the junction unmatched. The CDR3 loop spans 15 amino acids. Germline CDR1 and CDR2: SGHRS and YFSETQ. CDR3 sequence reads: CASSLEGQLYNEQFF. Here the CDR3 DNA reads TGCGCCAGCAGCTTGGAGGGACAGTTATACAATGAGCAGTTCTTC.

The table lists this clone with a few counts. The chain couples TRBV27 to TRBJ2-1; D possibly matches TRBD1 or TRBD2 (7 bases each). CDR3 size: 14 residues. CDR1 is MNHEY and CDR2 is SMNVEV in the germline V gene (reference sequence). Trimming left V 2 bases short and J 10 bases short, with 15 bases between. DNA of the CDR3: TGTGCCAGCAGTTTAAGGGGGCCCGGGGGGGAGCAGTTCTTC. Translated: CASSLRGPGGEQFF.

V and J are TRBV6-6 and TRBJ1-1; TRBD1 matches at 7 bases. In germline, CDR1 is MNHNY, CDR2 SVGAGI (reference sequence). With V trimmed by 7 bases and J by 4 bases, 15 bases remained unmatched. The CDR3 totals 16 residues. The CDR3 is CASNNPQQGRGTEAFF. CDR3 DNA: TGTGCCAGCAATAACCCCCAACAGGGGAGGGGCACTGAAGCTTTCTTT.

The chain has TRBV7-2 and TRBJ2-5, with D possibly TRBD2 on 6 matching bases. CDR1 and CDR2 from the germline V gene are SGHTA and FQGNSA. V lost 0 bases to trimming and J lost 2 bases, with 13 bases between them. The CDR3 contains 16 residues. The CDR3 sequence is CASSLALGTGQETQYF. The CDR3 region has the DNA TGTGCCAGCAGCTTAGCGCTCGGGACTGGGCAAGAGACCCAGTACTTC.

This clone came up once. V gene TRBV27 combines with J gene TRBJ1-5; no reliable D call. This CDR3 is 12 amino acids long. The germline V gene encodes CDR1 MNHEY and CDR2 SMNVEV (reference sequence). V lost 0 bases, J lost 7 bases, and 4 bases lay in between. The CDR3: CASSLSPQPQHF. The CDR3 DNA reads TGTGCCAGCAGTTTATCGCCACAGCCCCAGCATTTT.

The chain links TRBV11-2 to TRBJ2-7, with D tentatively TRBD1 (6 bases). The V gene's germline CDR1 is SGHAT and CDR2 FQNNGV. CDR3 size: 16 residues. V was clipped by 0 bases and J by 2 bases, with 14 bases between them. CDR3 nucleotides: TGTGCCAGCAGCTTAGAGGGCAGGGGTATCCCCTACGAGCAGTACTTC. Translating gives CASSLEGRGIPYEQYF.

The J gene is TRBJ2-3, the V gene TRBV2, with 8 positions matching TRBD1. CDR3 length: 15 residues. Trimming cost V 3 bases and J 2 bases; bases outside gene matches: 4. The germline V gene has CDR1 SNHLY and CDR2 FYNNEI. In nucleotides, the CDR3 is TGTGCCAGCAGTGACAGGGGGCTTGTCACAGATACGCAGTATTTT. This gives the protein CASSDRGLVTDTQYF.

In this sample, this clone turned up a few times. This chain's CDR3 is CASSLVSETQYF. The CDR3 region has the DNA TGTGCCAGCAGCTTAGTGAGCGAGACCCAGTACTTC. The rearrangement uses TRBV7-9 and TRBJ2-5; D gene ambiguous. V lost 1 base and J 5 bases, leaving 5 bases between the germline ends. The germline gives CDR1 SEHNR, CDR2 FQNEAQ (reference sequence). CDR3 length equals 12 residues.

This clone was detected once. V and J are TRBV10-1 and TRBJ2-7; D is unclear. The germline V gene has CDR1 WNHNN and CDR2 SYGVQD (reference sequence). Deletions cut 5 bases from V and 0 bases from J, with 5 bases between. This CDR3 spans 12 amino acids. The CDR3 loop is CASSLGSYEQYF. CDR3 DNA: TGCGCCAGCAGTCTAGGCTCCTACGAGCAGTACTTC.

The chain is built from TRBV2 and TRBJ1-5; perhaps TRBD1 as D (6 bases). Germline CDR1 is SNHLY and CDR2 is FYNNEI. The CDR3 consists of 13 residues. V lost 5 bases, J lost 11 bases, and 16 bases lay in between. The CDR3 is CASSLQGEGAQHF. For the CDR3, the DNA is TGTGCCAGCAGTTTACAGGGAGAGGGAGCCCAGCATTTT.

This chain links TRBV29-1 with TRBJ1-1; 9 nucleotides align to TRBD1. Germline trimming cut 6 bases from V and 2 bases from J; bases unmatched to any gene: 4. The germline gives CDR1 SQVTM, CDR2 ANQGSEA. The CDR3 consists of 13 residues. The CDR3 DNA is TGCAGCGTCAAGGACAGGGGAAACACTGAAGCTTTCTTT. This encodes CSVKDRGNTEAFF.

V usage is TRBV9 and J usage is TRBJ2-7; the match to TRBD1 covers 10 bases. V trimming: 0 bases; J trimming: 5 bases; junction bases outside the gene matches: 2. Germline CDR1 SGDLS, CDR2 YYNGEE. CDR3 size: 14 residues. For the CDR3, the DNA is TGTGCCAGCAGCGTAGAGGGACAGGGGCACGAGCAGTACTTC. Its protein product is CASSVEGQGHEQYF.

This clone was picked up one time. The J gene is TRBJ2-4, the V gene TRBV2; D is ambiguous. This CDR3 spans 14 amino acids. Deletions cut 3 bases from V and 6 bases from J, with 12 bases between. The V gene's germline CDR1 is SNHLY and CDR2 FYNNEI. The CDR3 nucleotides are TGTGCCAGCAGTGATCGGGTTGGAAGAAACATTCAGTACTTC. This gives the protein CASSDRVGRNIQYF.

V and J are TRBV4-3 and TRBJ2-7; TRBD1 aligns across 7 bases. Germline-derived CDR1 and CDR2 are LGHNA and YSLEER. V lost 4 bases to trimming and J lost 5 bases; unmatched junction nucleotides: 8. This CDR3 is 14 amino acids long. The CDR3 spells CASSLRTGLHEQYF. The CDR3, as DNA: TGCGCCAGCAGCCTCCGGACAGGTCTGCACGAGCAGTACTTC.